This T cell receptor beta chain was sequenced during a study of cytomegalovirus exposure and HLA in healthy donors. Turning to the study itself: Across under 450 genotyped donors, approximately 81% landed in the Caucasian-associated ancestry cluster. Study findings and constraints: Relative to equally common others, HLA-associated TCR beta chains showed greater clonal expansion in a later analysis. The HLA-A and HLA-B alleles of most subjects were reportedly predicted accurately from TCR beta sequences. V- and J-gene trimming of TCR beta was linked (in a later analysis) to a missense DCLRE1C variant.

Both 60 Vbeta primers and 13 Jbeta primers went into the PCR. Assay used: immunoSEQ multiplex PCR; TCRdb lists only in-frame clones, some missing. Of 200,000 to 250,000 clones in the sample, around nine tenths were seen once. Note on this clone: Its specificity is unknown.

There are 18 residues in the CDR3. Germline CDR1 is SGHRS and CDR2 is YFSETQ. After removal of 4 bases from V and 3 bases from J, the junction contained 11 bases not matched to a gene. The sequencing sample was made of PBMCs. This chain uses TRBV5-1 with TRBJ2-7, with 15 bases that match TRBD2. This TCR was recovered from a woman younger than 35 in good health and CMV-seronegative. DNA of the CDR3: TGCGCCAGCAGCCACCACTCGGGACTAGCGGGAGGAAACTACGAGCAGTACTTC. Its translation is CASSHHSGLAGGNYEQYF.